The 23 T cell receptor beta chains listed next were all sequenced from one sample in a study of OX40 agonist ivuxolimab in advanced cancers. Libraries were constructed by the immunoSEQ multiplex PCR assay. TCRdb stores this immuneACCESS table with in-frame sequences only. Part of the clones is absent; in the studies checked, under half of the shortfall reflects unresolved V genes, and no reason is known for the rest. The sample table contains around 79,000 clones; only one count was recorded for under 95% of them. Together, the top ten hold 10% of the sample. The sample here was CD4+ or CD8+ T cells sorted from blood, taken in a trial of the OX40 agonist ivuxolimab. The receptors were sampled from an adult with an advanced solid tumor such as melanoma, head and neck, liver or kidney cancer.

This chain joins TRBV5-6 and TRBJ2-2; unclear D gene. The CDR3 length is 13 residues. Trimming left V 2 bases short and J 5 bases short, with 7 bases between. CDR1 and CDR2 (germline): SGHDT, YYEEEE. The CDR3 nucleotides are TGTGCCAGCAGCTTAGGGCGAACCGGGGAGCTGTTTTTT. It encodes CASSLGRTGELFF.

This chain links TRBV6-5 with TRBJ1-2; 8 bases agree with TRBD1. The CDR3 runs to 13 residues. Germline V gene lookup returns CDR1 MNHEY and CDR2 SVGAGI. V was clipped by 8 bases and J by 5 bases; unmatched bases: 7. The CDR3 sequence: CASGTGQGYGYTF. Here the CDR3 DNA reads TGTGCCAGCGGAACCGGACAGGGATATGGCTACACCTTC.

CDR3 sequence (DNA): TGTGCCAGCAGCGCCCGGGACCCAAGAGGTGAAAAACTGTTTTTT. It yields the protein CASSARDPRGEKLFF. The chain carries TRBV7-9 and TRBJ1-4; D might be TRBD1 (5 bases). The CDR3 is 15 amino acids. V was shortened by 5 bases and J by 7 bases, with 17 bases between the two germline ends. CDR1 is SEHNR, CDR2 FQNEAQ, per germline (reference sequence). Supplemented by reference TRBV7-9 and TRBJ1-4, the full variable domain reads DTGVSQNPRHKITKRGQNVTFRCDPISEHNRLYWYRQTLGQGPEFLTYFQNEAQLEKSRLLSDRFSAERPKGSFSTLEIQRTEQGDSAMYLCASSARDPRGEKLFFGSGTQLSVL.

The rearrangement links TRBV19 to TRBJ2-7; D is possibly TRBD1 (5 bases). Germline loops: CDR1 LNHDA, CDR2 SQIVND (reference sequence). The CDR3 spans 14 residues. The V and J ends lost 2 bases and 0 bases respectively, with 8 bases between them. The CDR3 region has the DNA TGTGCCAGTAGTATATTAGGGGACTCCTACGAGCAGTACTTC. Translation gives CASSILGDSYEQYF.

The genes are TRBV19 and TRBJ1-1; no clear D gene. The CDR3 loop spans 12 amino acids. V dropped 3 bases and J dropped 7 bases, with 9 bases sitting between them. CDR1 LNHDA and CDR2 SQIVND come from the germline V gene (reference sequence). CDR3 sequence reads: CASSILGIEAFF. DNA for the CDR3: TGTGCCAGTAGTATCTTGGGAATTGAAGCTTTCTTT. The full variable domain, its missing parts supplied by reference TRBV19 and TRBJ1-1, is DGGITQSPKYLFRKEGQNVTLSCEQNLNHDAMYWYRQDPGQGLRLIYYSQIVNDFQKGDIAEGYSVSREKKESFPLTVTSAQKNPTAFYLCASSILGIEAFFGQGTRLTVV.

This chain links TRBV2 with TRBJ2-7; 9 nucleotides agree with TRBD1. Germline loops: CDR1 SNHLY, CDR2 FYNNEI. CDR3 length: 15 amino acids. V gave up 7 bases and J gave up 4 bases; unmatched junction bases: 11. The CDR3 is CASIPPGQGIYEQYF. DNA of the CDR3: TGTGCCAGCATTCCCCCGGGACAGGGTATTTACGAGCAGTACTTC.

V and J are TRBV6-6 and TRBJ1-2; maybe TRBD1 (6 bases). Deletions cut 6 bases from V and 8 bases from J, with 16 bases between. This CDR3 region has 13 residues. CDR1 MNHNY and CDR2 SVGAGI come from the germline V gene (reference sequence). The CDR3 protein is CASRGGVVWGYTF. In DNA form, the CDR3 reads TGTGCCAGCAGAGGGGGGGTCGTTTGGGGCTACACCTTC.

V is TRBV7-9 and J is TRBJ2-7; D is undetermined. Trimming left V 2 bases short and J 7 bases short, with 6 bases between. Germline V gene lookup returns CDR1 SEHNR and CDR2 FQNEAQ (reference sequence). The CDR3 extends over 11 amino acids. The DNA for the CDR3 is TGTGCCAGCAGCTTAATTGGGGAGCAGTACTTC. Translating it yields CASSLIGEQYF. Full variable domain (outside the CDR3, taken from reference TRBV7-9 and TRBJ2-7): DTGVSQNPRHKITKRGQNVTFRCDPISEHNRLYWYRQTLGQGPEFLTYFQNEAQLEKSRLLSDRFSAERPKGSFSTLEIQRTEQGDSAMYLCASSLIGEQYFGPGTRLTVT.

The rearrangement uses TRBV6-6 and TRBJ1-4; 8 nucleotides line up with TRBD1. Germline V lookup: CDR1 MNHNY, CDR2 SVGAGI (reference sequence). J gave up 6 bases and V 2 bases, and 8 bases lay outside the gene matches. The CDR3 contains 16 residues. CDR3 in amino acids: CASSYVRDRLDEKLFF. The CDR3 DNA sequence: TGTGCCAGCAGTTACGTCAGGGACAGGCTCGATGAAAAACTGTTTTTT.

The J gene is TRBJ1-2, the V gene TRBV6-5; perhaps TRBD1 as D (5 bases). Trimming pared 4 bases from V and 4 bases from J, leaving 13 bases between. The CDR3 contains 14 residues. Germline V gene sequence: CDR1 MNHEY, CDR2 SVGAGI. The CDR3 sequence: CASSFRQFSYGYTF. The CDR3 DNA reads TGTGCCAGCAGTTTTCGACAGTTTTCCTATGGCTACACCTTC.

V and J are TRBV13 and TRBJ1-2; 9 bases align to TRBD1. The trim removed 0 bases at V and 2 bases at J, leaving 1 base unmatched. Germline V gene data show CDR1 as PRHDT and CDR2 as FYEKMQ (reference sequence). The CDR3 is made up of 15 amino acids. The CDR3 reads CASSLGGTGNYGYTF. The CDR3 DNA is TGTGCCAGCAGCTTAGGCGGGACAGGGAACTATGGCTACACCTTC. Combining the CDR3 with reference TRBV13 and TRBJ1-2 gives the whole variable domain AAGVIQSPRHLIKEKRETATLKCYPIPRHDTVYWYQQGPGQDPQFLISFYEKMQSDKGSIPDRFSAQQFSDYHSELNMSSLELGDSALYFCASSLGGTGNYGYTFGSGTRLTVV.

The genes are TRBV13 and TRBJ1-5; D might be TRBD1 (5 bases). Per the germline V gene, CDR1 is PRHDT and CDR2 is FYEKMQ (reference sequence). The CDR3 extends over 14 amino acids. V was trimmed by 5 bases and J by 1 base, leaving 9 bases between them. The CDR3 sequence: CASSAGGSNQPQHF. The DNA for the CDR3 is TGTGCCAGCAGCGCCGGGGGAAGCAATCAGCCCCAGCATTTT. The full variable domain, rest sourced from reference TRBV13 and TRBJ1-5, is AAGVIQSPRHLIKEKRETATLKCYPIPRHDTVYWYQQGPGQDPQFLISFYEKMQSDKGSIPDRFSAQQFSDYHSELNMSSLELGDSALYFCASSAGGSNQPQHFGDGTRLSIL.

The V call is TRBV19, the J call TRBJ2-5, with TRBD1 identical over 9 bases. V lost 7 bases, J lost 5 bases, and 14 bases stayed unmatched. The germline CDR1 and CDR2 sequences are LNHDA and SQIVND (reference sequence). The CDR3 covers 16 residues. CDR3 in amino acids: CASTDPGGTGTETQYF. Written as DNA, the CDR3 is TGTGCCAGTACGGACCCTGGCGGGACAGGGACGGAGACCCAGTACTTC.

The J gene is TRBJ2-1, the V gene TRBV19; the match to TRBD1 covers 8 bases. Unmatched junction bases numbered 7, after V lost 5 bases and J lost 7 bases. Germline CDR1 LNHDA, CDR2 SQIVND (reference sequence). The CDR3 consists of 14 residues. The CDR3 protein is CASSLGTGLNEQFF. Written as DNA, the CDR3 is TGTGCCAGTAGTCTTGGGACAGGCCTGAATGAGCAGTTCTTC.

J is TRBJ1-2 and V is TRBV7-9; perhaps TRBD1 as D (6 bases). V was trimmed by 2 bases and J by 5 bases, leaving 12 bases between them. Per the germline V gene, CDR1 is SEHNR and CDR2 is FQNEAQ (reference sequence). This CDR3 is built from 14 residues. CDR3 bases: TGTGCCAGCAGCTTATGGACAGCCCTATATGGCTACACCTTC. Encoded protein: CASSLWTALYGYTF.

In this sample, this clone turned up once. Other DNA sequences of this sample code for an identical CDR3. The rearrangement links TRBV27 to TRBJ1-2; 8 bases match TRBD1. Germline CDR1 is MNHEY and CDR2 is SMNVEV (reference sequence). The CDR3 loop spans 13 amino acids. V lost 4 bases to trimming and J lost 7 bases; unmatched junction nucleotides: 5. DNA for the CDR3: TGTGCCAGCAGTTCCCAGGGGGCCGGTGGCTACACCTTC. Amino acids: CASSSQGAGGYTF.

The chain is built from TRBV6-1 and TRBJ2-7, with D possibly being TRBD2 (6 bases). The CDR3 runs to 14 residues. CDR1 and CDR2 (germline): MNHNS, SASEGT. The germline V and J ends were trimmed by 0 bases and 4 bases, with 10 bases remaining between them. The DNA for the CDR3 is TGTGCCAGCAGTGAAGCGGGGGGAACATACGAGCAGTACTTC. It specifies CASSEAGGTYEQYF.

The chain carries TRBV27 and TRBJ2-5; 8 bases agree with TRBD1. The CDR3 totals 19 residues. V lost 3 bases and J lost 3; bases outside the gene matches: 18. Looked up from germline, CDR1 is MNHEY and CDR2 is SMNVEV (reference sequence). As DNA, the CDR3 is TGTGCCAGCAGTTTGTGGGGCTCCAGGGGGCCGGCAGGAAAAGAGACCCAGTACTTC. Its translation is CASSLWGSRGPAGKETQYF.

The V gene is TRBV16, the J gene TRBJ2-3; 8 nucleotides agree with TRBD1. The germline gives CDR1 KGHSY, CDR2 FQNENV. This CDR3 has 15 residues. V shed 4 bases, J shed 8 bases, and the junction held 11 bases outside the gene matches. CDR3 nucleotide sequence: TGTGCCAGCAGCCCTAACCCGGGACAGGAGGGTACGCAGTATTTT. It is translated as CASSPNPGQEGTQYF.

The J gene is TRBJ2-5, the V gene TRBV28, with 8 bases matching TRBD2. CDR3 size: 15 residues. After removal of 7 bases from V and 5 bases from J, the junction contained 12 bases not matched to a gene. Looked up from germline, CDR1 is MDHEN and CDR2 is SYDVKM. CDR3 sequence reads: CASTPTGGYSETQYF. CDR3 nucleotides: TGTGCCAGCACCCCCACGGGGGGGTACAGCGAGACCCAGTACTTC.

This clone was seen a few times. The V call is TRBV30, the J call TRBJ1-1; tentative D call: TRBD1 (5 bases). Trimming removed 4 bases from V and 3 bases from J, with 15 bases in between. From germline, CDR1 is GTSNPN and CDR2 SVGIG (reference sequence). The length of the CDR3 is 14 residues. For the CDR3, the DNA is TGTGCCTGGAACGACGCCCTAGGGGACACTGAAGCTTTCTTT. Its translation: CAWNDALGDTEAFF. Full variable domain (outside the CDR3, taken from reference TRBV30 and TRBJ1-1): SQTIHQWPATLVQPVGSPLSLECTVEGTSNPNLYWYRQAAGRGLQLLFYSVGIGQISSEVPQNLSASRPQDRQFILSSKKLLLSDSGFYLCAWNDALGDTEAFFGQGTRLTVV.

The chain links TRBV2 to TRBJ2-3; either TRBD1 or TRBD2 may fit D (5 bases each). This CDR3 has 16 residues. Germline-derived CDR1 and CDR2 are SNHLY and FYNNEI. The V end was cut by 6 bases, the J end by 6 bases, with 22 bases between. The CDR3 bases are TGTGCCAGCAGAGTTCCGGGTCCCGAGGGGTTGGATACGCAGTATTTT. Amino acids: CASRVPGPEGLDTQYF. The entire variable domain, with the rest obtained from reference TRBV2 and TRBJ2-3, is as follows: EPEVTQTPSHQVTQMGQEVILRCVPISNHLYFYWYRQILGQKVEFLVSFYNNEISEKSEIFDDQFSVERPDGSNFTLKIRSTKLEDSAMYFCASRVPGPEGLDTQYFGPGTRLTVL.

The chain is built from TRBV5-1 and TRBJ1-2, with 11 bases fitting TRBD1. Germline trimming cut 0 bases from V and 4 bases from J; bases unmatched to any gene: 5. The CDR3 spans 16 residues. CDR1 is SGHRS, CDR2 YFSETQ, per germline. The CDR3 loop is CASSLAGTGGIYGYTF. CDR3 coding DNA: TGCGCCAGCAGCTTGGCCGGGACAGGGGGAATCTATGGCTACACCTTC.